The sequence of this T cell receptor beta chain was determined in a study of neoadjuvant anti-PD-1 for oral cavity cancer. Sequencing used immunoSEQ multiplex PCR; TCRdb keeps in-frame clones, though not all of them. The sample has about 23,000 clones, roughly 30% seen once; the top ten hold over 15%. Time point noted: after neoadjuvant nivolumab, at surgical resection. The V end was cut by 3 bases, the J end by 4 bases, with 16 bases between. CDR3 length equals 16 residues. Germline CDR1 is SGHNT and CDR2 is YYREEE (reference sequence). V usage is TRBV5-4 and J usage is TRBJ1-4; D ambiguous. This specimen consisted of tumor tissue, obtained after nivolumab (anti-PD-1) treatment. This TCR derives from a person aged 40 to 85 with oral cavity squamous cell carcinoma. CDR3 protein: CASSSHQVGNNEKLFF. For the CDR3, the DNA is TGTGCCAGCAGCTCCCATCAAGTCGGGAATAATGAAAAACTGTTTTTT.